The table lists the clone carrying this T cell receptor (beta chain) with a few counts. Its antigen is undetermined. The data were obtained in a study of a mutant IDH1 vaccine in newly diagnosed glioma. Trimming pared 4 bases from V and 1 base from J, leaving 13 bases between. The CDR3 length is 14 residues. Germline-derived CDR1 and CDR2 are GTSNPN and SVGIG (reference sequence). The time point denotes: week 35, safety follow-up. Vaccine doses each comprised 300 ug of mutant IDH1 20-mer peptide, with topical imiquimod. Here immunoSEQ multiplex PCR was the method, and the copy in TCRdb shows in-frame clones only, minus some. The table lists 35,000 to 45,000 clones, more than 80% of them singletons, with roughly 1.5% in the top ten.

The chain has TRBV30 and TRBJ1-2; D is uncertain. The material sequenced was PBMCs, taken from a glioma patient whose treatment included an IDH1 peptide vaccine. This sequence was found in a man in his forties or fifties with glioma. The DNA for the CDR3 is TGTGCCTGGAACCGGCAGACTGTTAACTATGGCTACACCTTC. As protein: CAWNRQTVNYGYTF.